Given below is one T cell receptor beta chain in context. As yet, its antigen is unknown. The data belong to a study of T cell repertoires in cytomegalovirus infection. Study-wide background: Well-studied HLA-B-restricted epitopes and recently identified HLA-C-restricted epitopes of CMV were both used in the study. Signatures in public TCR beta sequences pointed to both CMV infection and matching HLA type. Study-wide results and caveats: CMV carriers having the relevant HLA were flagged by cumulative public TCR beta family frequency.

The germline gives CDR1 LGHNA, CDR2 YNFKEQ. Trimming left V 0 bases short and J 0 bases short, with 9 bases between. The CDR3 is 15 residues long. TCRdb analysed the reads with MiXCR anew, one entry per CDR3 protein. This sample has about 85,000 distinct CDR3 sequences; 45% to 55% occur once, and the top ten carry roughly 93%. The chain combines TRBV4-2 with TRBJ2-7, with D possibly TRBD2 on 5 matching bases. The source material was CD8+ T cells from cultured PBMCs, sampled from culture after CMV antigen stimulation. This clonotype was sampled from a human donor in good health (CMV status not recorded). Some clones in this sample may be carry-over from other donors' samples. CDR3 DNA sequence: TGTGCCAGCAGCCAAGAAAAGAGCGGCTCCTACGAGCAGTACTTC. This gives the protein CASSQEKSGSYEQYF.